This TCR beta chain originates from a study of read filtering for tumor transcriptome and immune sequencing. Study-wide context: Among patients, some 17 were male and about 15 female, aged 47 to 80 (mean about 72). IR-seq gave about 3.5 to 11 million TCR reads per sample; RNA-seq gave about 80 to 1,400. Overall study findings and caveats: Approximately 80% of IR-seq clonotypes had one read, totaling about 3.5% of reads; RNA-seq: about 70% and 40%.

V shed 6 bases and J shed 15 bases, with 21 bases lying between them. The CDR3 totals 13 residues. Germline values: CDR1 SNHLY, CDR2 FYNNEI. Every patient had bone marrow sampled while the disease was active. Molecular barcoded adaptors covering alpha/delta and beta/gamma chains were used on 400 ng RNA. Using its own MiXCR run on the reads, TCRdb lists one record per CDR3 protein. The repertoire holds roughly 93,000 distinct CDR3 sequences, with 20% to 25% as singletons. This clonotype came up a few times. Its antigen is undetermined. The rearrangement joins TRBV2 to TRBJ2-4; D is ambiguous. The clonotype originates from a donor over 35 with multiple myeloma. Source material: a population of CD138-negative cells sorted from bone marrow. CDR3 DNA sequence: TGTGCCAGCAGCGCGCTTTCACCCCCCATCGCGTACTTC. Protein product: CASSALSPPIAYF.